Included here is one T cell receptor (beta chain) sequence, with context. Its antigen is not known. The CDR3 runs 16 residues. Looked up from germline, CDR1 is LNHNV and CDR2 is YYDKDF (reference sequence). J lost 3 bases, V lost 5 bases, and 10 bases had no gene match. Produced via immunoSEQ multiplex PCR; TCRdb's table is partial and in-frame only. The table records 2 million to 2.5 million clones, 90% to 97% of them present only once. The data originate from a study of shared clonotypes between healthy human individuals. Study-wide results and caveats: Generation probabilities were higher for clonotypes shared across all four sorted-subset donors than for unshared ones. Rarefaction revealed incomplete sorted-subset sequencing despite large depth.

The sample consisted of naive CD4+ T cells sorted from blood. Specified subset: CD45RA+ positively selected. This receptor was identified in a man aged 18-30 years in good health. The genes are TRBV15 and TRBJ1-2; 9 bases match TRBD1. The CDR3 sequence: CATSPGGGQGYYGYTF. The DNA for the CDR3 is TGTGCCACCAGCCCAGGGGGGGGACAGGGATACTATGGCTACACCTTC.